A single TCR beta chain is shown here with its context. The antigen remains unidentified. The source of the sample is a study of shared clonotypes between healthy human individuals. Across the whole study: Per-donor plates numbered three CD4 naive, three CD4 memory, two CD8 naive and one CD8 memory.

CDR1 is SGHTA and CDR2 is FQGTGA in the germline V gene. This CDR3 spans 15 amino acids. V lost 3 bases and J lost 2, with 11 bases in between. The study, taken as a whole, reports: Between a handful of donors, naive CD4 clonotypes were shared at a level of about 5%. Across subsets, estimated richness was generally greater for naive than for memory populations. Non-shared clonotypes showed lower generation probabilities than clonotypes common to all four donors.

The method was immunoSEQ multiplex PCR; TCRdb's version includes in-frame clones alone and lacks a portion of them. Of 2 million to 2.5 million clones listed, around 90% were seen once; the top ten hold approximately 0.39%. The TCR sequence derives from a man aged 18 to 30 in good health. Some clones in this sample may be carry-over from other donors' samples. The V call is TRBV7-3, the J call TRBJ2-1; maybe TRBD1 (6 bases). Source material: naive CD4+ T cells from PBMCs. The subset was: CD45RA+ positively selected. The CDR3 region has the DNA TGTGCCAGCAGCTTGTTTGCAGGGGCCTACAATGAGCAGTTCTTC. This encodes CASSLFAGAYNEQFF.